This TCR beta chain emerged from a study of blood T cell repertoires in COVID-19. The CDR3 extends over 13 amino acids. CDR1 and CDR2 from the germline V gene are SQVTM and ANQGSEA. Trimming removed 7 bases at V and 2 bases at J, with 14 bases between. TCRdb's copy holds only in-frame clones and misses some; the assay was immunoSEQ multiplex PCR. The table has a few hundred thousand clones, over 75% seen once; the top ten hold 0.7% to 0.9%. This sequence joins TRBV29-1 and TRBJ1-1; the D gene is possibly TRBD1 (6 bases). This receptor was taken from a human donor with COVID-19, enrolled during active disease. The donor label of this sample is uncertain. The sample was peripheral blood. The CDR3 region is CSAGTRGNTEAFF. CDR3 nucleotides: TGCAGCGCGGGGACCAGGGGAAACACTGAAGCTTTCTTT.